The T cell receptor (beta chain) under discussion was sequenced for a study of cytomegalovirus exposure and HLA in healthy donors. Use of 60 Vbeta and 13 Jbeta primers characterized the PCR. TCRdb keeps only in-frame clones here, not all; method: immunoSEQ multiplex PCR. In the table there are around 160,000 clones, about 75% of which are singletons. Only one count was recorded for this clone. This CDR3 is 14 amino acids long. V lost 6 bases and J lost 1, with 12 bases in between. Germline CDR1 KGHSH, CDR2 LQKENI. The specimen sequenced was PBMCs. This chain uses TRBV18 with TRBJ1-1; the D is unclear. The sequence derives from a woman aged 40 to 50 in good health and CMV-seropositive. The CDR3 region is CASSRSARNTEAFF. The CDR3 DNA sequence: TGTGCCAGCTCCCGCAGCGCGAGGAACACTGAAGCTTTCTTT.